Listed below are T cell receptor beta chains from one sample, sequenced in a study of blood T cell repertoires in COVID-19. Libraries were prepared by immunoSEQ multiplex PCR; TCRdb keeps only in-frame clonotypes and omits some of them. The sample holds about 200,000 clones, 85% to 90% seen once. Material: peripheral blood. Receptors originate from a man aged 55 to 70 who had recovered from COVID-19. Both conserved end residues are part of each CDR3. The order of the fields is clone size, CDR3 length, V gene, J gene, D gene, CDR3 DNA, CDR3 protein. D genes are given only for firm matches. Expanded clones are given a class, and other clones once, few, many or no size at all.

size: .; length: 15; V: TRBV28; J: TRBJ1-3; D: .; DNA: TGTGCCAGCAGTTTGGACACCAACTCTGGAAACACCATATATTTT; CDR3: CASSLDTNSGNTIYF
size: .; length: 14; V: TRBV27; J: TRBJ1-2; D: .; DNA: TGTGCCAGCAGCCCTACCGCCGGCCAGAGGGGCTACACCTTC; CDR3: CASSPTAGQRGYTF
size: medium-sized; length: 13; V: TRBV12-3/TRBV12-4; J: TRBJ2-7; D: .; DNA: TGTGCCAGCAGTGTGGCAGGGTCCTACGAGCAGTACTTC; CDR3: CASSVAGSYEQYF
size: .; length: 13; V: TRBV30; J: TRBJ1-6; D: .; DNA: TGTGCCTGGAGTACAGGGTGGAATTCACCCCTCCACTTT; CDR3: CAWSTGWNSPLHF
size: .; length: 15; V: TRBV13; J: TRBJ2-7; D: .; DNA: TGTGCCAGCAGCTTAGGACTAGTCCCTTCCTACGAGCAGTACTTC; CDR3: CASSLGLVPSYEQYF
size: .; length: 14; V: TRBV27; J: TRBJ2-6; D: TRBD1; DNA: TGTGCCAGCAGTGACAGGGATTTGGCCAACGTCCTGACTTTC; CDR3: CASSDRDLANVLTF
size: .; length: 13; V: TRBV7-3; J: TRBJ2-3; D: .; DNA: TGTGCCAGCAGCCTGGGGGGTGCAGATACGCAGTATTTT; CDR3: CASSLGGADTQYF
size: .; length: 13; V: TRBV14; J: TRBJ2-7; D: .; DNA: TGTGCCAGCAGCGGTGGACTTCTCTACGAGCAGTACTTC; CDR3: CASSGGLLYEQYF
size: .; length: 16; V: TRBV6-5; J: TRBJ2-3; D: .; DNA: TGTGCCAGCAGTTACTCGAGTTCTTCGTTGAGCGCGACGCAGTATTTT; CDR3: CASSYSSSSLSATQYF
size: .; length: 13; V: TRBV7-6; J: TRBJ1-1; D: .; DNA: TGTGCCAGCAGCACCCAGGAGAACACTGAAGCTTTCTTT; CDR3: CASSTQENTEAFF
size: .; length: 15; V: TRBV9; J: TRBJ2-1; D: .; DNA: TGTGCCAGCAGCGTAGGAGGCCATTTGGGCAATGAGCAGTTCTTC; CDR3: CASSVGGHLGNEQFF
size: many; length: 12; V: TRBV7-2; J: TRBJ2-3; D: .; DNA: TGTGCCAGCAGCCCGCGGGGACATACGCAGTATTTT; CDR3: CASSPRGHTQYF
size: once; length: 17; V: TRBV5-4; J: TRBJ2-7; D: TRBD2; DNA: TGTGCCAGCAGCCGACGGACTAGCGGGGGGAGCTCCTACGAGCAGTACTTC; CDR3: CASSRRTSGGSSYEQYF
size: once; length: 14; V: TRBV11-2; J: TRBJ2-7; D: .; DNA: TGTGCCAGCAGCTCGACCACCTCTAGGGGGGAGCAGTACTTC; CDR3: CASSSTTSRGEQYF
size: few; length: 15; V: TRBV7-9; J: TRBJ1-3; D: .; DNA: TGTGCCAGCAGGAACAGGGCTTCGGCTGGAAACACCATATATTTT; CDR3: CASRNRASAGNTIYF
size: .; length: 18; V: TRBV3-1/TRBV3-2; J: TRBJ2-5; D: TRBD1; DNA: TGTGCCAGCAGCCAAGATTTTACGACAGGGAGAGGCGAAGAGACCCAGTACTTC; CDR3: CASSQDFTTGRGEETQYF
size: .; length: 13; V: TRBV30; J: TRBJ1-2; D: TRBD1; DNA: TGTGCCTGGAGTCTGACAGGGGGCTGGGGCTACACCTTC; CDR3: CAWSLTGGWGYTF
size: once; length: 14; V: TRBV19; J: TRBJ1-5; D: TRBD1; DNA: TGTGCCAGTAGTTCGACAGGGGTGAATCAGCCCCAGCATTTT; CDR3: CASSSTGVNQPQHF
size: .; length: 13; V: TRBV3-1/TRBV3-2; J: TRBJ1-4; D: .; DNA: TGTGCCAGCACAGGGAGGGGTTACGAAAAACTGTTTTTT; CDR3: CASTGRGYEKLFF
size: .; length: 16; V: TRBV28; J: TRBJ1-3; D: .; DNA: TGTGCCAGCAGCCCCGGTGGGCTGTACTCTGGAAACACCATATATTTT; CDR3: CASSPGGLYSGNTIYF
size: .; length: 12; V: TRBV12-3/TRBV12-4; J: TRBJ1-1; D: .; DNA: TGTGCCAGCAGTCGGGGAGACACTGAAGCTTTCTTT; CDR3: CASSRGDTEAFF
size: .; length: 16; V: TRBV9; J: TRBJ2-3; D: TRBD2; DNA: TGTGCCAGCAGCGCTGCTAGCGGGAGGGCCGCAGATACGCAGTATTTT; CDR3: CASSAASGRAADTQYF
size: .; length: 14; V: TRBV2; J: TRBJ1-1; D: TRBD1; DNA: TGTGCCAGCAGTGTTACAGGGGGCTGGACTGAAGCTTTCTTT; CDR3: CASSVTGGWTEAFF
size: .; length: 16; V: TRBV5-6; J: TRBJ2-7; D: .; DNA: TGTGCCAGCAGCTGGAGGGGTCGCGTCGGTAACTACGAGCAGTACTTC; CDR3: CASSWRGRVGNYEQYF
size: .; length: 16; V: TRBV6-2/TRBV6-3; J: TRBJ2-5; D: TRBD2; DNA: TGTGCCAGCAGTACCGTCCGGCGGGGGGGCGATGAGACCCAGTACTTC; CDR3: CASSTVRRGGDETQYF
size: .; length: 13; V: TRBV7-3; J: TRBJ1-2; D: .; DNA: TGTGCCAGCAGCTTATCGGGGGGAGCGGGCTACACCTTC; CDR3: CASSLSGGAGYTF
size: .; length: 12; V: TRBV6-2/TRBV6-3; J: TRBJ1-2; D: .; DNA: TGTGCCAGCAGTCCCCCAAACTATGGCTACACCTTC; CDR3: CASSPPNYGYTF
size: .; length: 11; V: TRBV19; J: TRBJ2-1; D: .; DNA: TGTGCCAGTAGTATGGGGCAGGGGCAGTTCTTC; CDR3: CASSMGQGQFF
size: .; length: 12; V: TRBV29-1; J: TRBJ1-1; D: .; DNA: TGCAGCGTTTCTGGAGGGAACACTGAAGCTTTCTTT; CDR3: CSVSGGNTEAFF
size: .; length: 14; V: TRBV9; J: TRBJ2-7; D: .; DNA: TGTGCCAGCAGCTCGGGGGGCCAGCCCTACGAGCAGTACTTC; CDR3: CASSSGGQPYEQYF
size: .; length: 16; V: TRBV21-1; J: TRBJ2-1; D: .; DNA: TGTGCCAGCAGCAAACCGCTAGCGGGGGCCCACAATGAGCAGTTCTTC; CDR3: CASSKPLAGAHNEQFF
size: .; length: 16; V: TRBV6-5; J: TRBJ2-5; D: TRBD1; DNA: TGTGCCAGCAGTTACTTTGTGGGACAGATGGGGGAGACCCAGTACTTC; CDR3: CASSYFVGQMGETQYF
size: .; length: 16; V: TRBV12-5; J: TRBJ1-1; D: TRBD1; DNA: TGTGCTAGTGGTTCAGGACAGGGCGTGGGGAACACTGAAGCTTTCTTT; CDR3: CASGSGQGVGNTEAFF
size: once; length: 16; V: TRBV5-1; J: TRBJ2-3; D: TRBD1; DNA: TGCGCCAGCGCTACCGGGACAGGGGTGGGCGCAGATACGCAGTATTTT; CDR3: CASATGTGVGADTQYF
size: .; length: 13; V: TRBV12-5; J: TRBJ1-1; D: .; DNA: TGTGCTAGTGGTTTGGAGCCGGACTCGAGGGCTTTCTTT; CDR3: CASGLEPDSRAFF
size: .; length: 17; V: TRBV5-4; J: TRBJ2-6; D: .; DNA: TGTGCCAGCAGCTTGGAGACTGTAGGTTCTGGGGCCAACGTCCTGACTTTC; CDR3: CASSLETVGSGANVLTF
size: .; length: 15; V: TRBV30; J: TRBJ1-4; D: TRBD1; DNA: TGTGCCTGGAACTATCCGGGCAGGGGGCCTGAAAAACTGTTTTTT; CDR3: CAWNYPGRGPEKLFF
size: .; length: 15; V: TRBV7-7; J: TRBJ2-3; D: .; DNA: TGTGCCAGCAGCTTGGGGGACTCTAGCACAGATACGCAGTATTTT; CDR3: CASSLGDSSTDTQYF